The sequence of this T cell receptor beta chain was determined in a study of memory CD4+ T cells and cytomegalovirus serostatus. Notes on the study in general: The CMV-associated TCR signature appears largely within the CD4+ memory repertoire.

This clone turned up a few times. What it binds is not known. The sort gate was single viable CD3+CD4+CD8-CD45RO+ cells for memory CD4+ T cells. TCRdb keeps only in-frame clones here, not all; method: immunoSEQ multiplex PCR. This sample has about 54,000 clones, with around 78% found just once. This receptor was identified in an adult in good health and CMV-seronegative. Sequenced material: memory CD4+ T cells from blood.

CDR3 amino acids: CASSTWFGLAGVSNTGELFF. The CDR3 DNA is TGTGCCAGTAGTACTTGGTTTGGACTAGCGGGAGTATCGAACACCGGGGAGCTGTTTTTT. The rearrangement links TRBV19 to TRBJ2-2; 13 positions match TRBD2. Germline trimming cut 4 bases from V and 0 bases from J; bases unmatched to any gene: 11. The CDR3 sequence is 20 residues long. The germline V gene has CDR1 LNHDA and CDR2 SQIVND (reference sequence).